This TCR beta chain originates from a study of blood T cell repertoires in COVID-19. On the study more broadly: Donors in the United States, Italy and Spain gave samples during acute or convalescent COVID-19.

Measured with immunoSEQ multiplex PCR; TCRdb has only the in-frame clones, and not every one. The profile shows under 85,000 clones, around 80% of them singletons. V gave up 5 bases and J gave up 3 bases, with 17 bases separating them. The CDR3 runs 15 residues. Germline V gives CDR1 LNHDA, CDR2 SQIVND (reference sequence). This rearrangement joins TRBV19 to TRBJ2-7, with D perhaps matching TRBD1 (6 bases). What was sequenced was peripheral blood. The TCR comes from a man aged 50-59 years with acute or convalescent COVID-19. For the CDR3, the DNA is TGTGCCAGTAGTTTGGCAGGGGATTTCCGCTACGAGCAGTACTTC. This gives the protein CASSLAGDFRYEQYF.